The present entry profiles one T cell receptor beta chain with its context. Its specificity is unknown. This CDR3 is 15 amino acids long. Germline V lookup: CDR1 KGHSH, CDR2 LQKENI. V lost 0 bases and J 7 bases, leaving 12 bases between the germline ends. This specimen belongs to a study of T cell responses to AZD1222 COVID-19 vaccine. General study results and limits: Spike was spanned by vaccine-associated CD4 TCRs, with dominance at 160-218 and 743-854. Only five or six people who got AZD1222 tested seropositive at baseline.

Repertoires were generated with immunoSEQ multiplex PCR, while TCRdb's copy carries only in-frame clones and drops some. The sample carries some 86,000 clones, 90% recorded once. Second doses that came at about 4 or about 12 weeks were put together. The material was peripheral blood, obtained 28 days after the second AZD1222 dose. This clonotype was sampled from an adult who received the AZD1222 COVID-19 vaccine. This chain links TRBV18 with TRBJ1-4; weak D call: TRBD1 (6 bases). The DNA of the CDR3 is TGTGCCAGCTCACCACCCCAGGGGTTGGTTGAAAAACTGTTTTTT. Amino acid sequence: CASSPPQGLVEKLFF.